This T cell receptor beta chain was obtained from a study of CD8 T cells in ankylosing spondylitis. Comment on this clonotype: Its antigen is not identified.

One entry per CDR3 protein, called by TCRdb with MiXCR from the 5' RACE reads. The table includes roughly 350,000 distinct CDR3 sequences, 6.5% to 10% detected once. Study-level results: It was reported that disease-linked clones were significantly enriched in matched ankylosing spondylitis synovial fluid. Roughly eight highly homologous variants formed a TCR beta motif that appeared characteristic of ankylosing spondylitis blood.

J gave up 1 base and V 6 bases, and 4 bases lay outside the gene matches. The CDR3 covers 15 residues. Source material: blood, either unsorted or a sorted T cell fraction (not recorded which). The TCR sequence derives from a male donor with ankylosing spondylitis. The V and J genes are TRBV12-3 or TRBV12-4 and TRBJ1-5; 9 nucleotides match TRBD1. The CDR3 protein is CASSTQGASNQPQHF. The CDR3 nucleotides read TGTGCCAGCAGCACACAGGGGGCGAGCAATCAGCCCCAGCATTTT.